One and the same sample provided the 20 T cell receptor beta chains below, sequenced in a study of blood T cell repertoires in COVID-19. Here immunoSEQ multiplex PCR was the method, and the copy in TCRdb shows in-frame clones only, minus some. The sample includes 45,000 to 55,000 clones, around 84% seen only once; the top ten take approximately 12%. The specimen sequenced was peripheral blood. The receptors derive from a man in his sixties or seventies with active COVID-19.

The CDR3 region is CASSVGGTTNQPQHF. In nucleotides, the CDR3 is TGTGCCAGCAGCGTAGGCGGCACTACCAATCAGCCCCAGCATTTT. The rearrangement links TRBV9 to TRBJ1-5; D call uncertain. CDR3 size: 15 residues. From germline, CDR1 is SGDLS and CDR2 YYNGEE. Between the trimmed V and J ends, which lost 0 bases and 3 bases, there was a span of 10 bases.

The chain uses TRBV28 and TRBJ1-6; D uncertain. CDR1 MDHEN and CDR2 SYDVKM come from the germline V gene. CDR3 size: 15 residues. Trimming took off 7 bases at V and 10 bases at J, with 20 bases between the two ends. The CDR3 is CASKGARGGESPLHF. The CDR3 nucleotides are TGTGCCAGCAAGGGAGCCCGGGGTGGGGAATCACCCCTCCACTTT.

The CDR3 here is CASSTGGRHHEQYF. Here the CDR3 DNA reads TGCGCCAGCAGCACGGGGGGAAGGCACCACGAGCAGTACTTC. This chain links TRBV10-2 with TRBJ2-7, with 7 bases aligning to TRBD2. V gave up 6 bases and J gave up 5 bases; unmatched junction bases: 10. Germline V gives CDR1 WSHSY, CDR2 SAAADI. This CDR3 comprises 14 residues.

The rearrangement links TRBV18 to TRBJ2-7; possible D gene TRBD1, 6 bases. Germline V gene lookup returns CDR1 KGHSH and CDR2 LQKENI. V shed 6 bases and J shed 2 bases, with 20 bases lying between them. CDR3 size: 16 residues. The CDR3: CASSGVGGPDPYEQYF. CDR3 sequence (DNA): TGTGCCAGCTCCGGGGTTGGGGGCCCTGATCCCTACGAGCAGTACTTC.

V is TRBV5-4 and J is TRBJ2-7; 7 positions match TRBD2. This CDR3 is built from 15 residues. The V segment lost 2 bases and the J segment 0 bases; nucleotides outside the gene matches: 5. Looked up from germline, CDR1 is SGHNT and CDR2 is YYREEE (reference sequence). Here the CDR3 DNA reads TGTGCCAGCAGCTTCGGGGGGTCGAGCTCCTACGAGCAGTACTTC. Translating gives CASSFGGSSSYEQYF. Looking up the rest from reference TRBV5-4 and TRBJ2-7 gives the full variable domain: ETGVTQSPTHLIKTRGQQVTLRCSSQSGHNTVSWYQQALGQGPQFIFQYYREEENGRGNFPPRFSGLQFPNYSSELNVNALELDDSALYLCASSFGGSSSYEQYFGPGTRLTVT.

CDR3 bases: TGTGCCAGTGGGGGGGGGAGTAGCAATCAGCCCCAGCATTTT. The encoded protein is CASGGGSSNQPQHF. This chain connects TRBV24-1 to TRBJ1-5; possible D gene TRBD1, 5 bases. CDR1 is KGHDR, CDR2 SFDVKD, per germline. V was cut by 11 bases and J by 0 bases, with 13 bases left in between. The CDR3 extends over 14 amino acids.

The chain uses TRBV4-3 and TRBJ2-7; weak D call: TRBD2 (6 bases). V was shortened by 0 bases and J by 5 bases, with 14 bases between the two germline ends. This CDR3 is built from 15 residues. Looked up from germline, CDR1 is LGHNA and CDR2 is YSLEER. CDR3: CASSQDGDSRNEQYF. CDR3 nucleotide sequence: TGCGCCAGCAGCCAAGATGGGGACTCGAGGAACGAGCAGTACTTC.

This clone occurred a few times. This chain uses TRBV7-9 with TRBJ2-7, with 9 positions matching TRBD1. CDR1 is SEHNR, CDR2 FQNEAQ, per germline (reference sequence). The CDR3 contains 16 residues. J was trimmed by 5 bases and V by 5 bases; bases with no gene match: 13. In nucleotides, the CDR3 is TGTGCCAGCAGCCTAACGGGACAGGGAGTCCCCCACGAGCAGTACTTC. Amino acids: CASSLTGQGVPHEQYF.

The chain joins TRBV4-3 to TRBJ1-2; the D gene is possibly TRBD1 (5 bases). The CDR3 extends over 13 amino acids. Germline V gene lookup returns CDR1 LGHNA and CDR2 YSLEER. V lost 4 bases, J lost 5 bases, and 11 bases lay in between. The CDR3 spells CASSPNQGYGYTF. The CDR3 DNA reads TGCGCCAGCAGCCCAAACCAGGGATATGGCTACACCTTC.

The gene calls are TRBV14 and TRBJ2-5; 7 bases align to TRBD1. This CDR3 comprises 16 residues. Germline CDR1 reads SGHDN; CDR2 reads FVKESK. J gave up 7 bases and V 4 bases, and 15 bases lay outside the gene matches. CDR3 DNA: TGTGCCAGCAGCCGCCTGAAAACAGGGGCCGCAGGGACCCAGTACTTC. It is translated as CASSRLKTGAAGTQYF.

The V call is TRBV12-3 or TRBV12-4, the J call TRBJ1-4; D gene unclear. CDR3 length equals 13 residues. V dropped 6 bases and J dropped 5 bases, with 10 bases sitting between them. For the CDR3, the DNA is TGTGCCAGCAGGTTGGGCCTCAATGAAAAACTGTTTTTT. Translated: CASRLGLNEKLFF.

The genes are TRBV5-1 and TRBJ2-3, with TRBD1 as a possible D gene (8 bases). The CDR3 runs 18 residues. Germline lookup yields CDR1 SGHRS and CDR2 YFSETQ. Trimming removed 0 bases at V and 2 bases at J, with 19 bases between. The CDR3 DNA follows: TGCGCCAGCAGCTTGGGTTCCAGGACAGGGAGGGTCACAGATACGCAGTATTTT. Translating it yields CASSLGSRTGRVTDTQYF.

This chain uses TRBV6-2 or TRBV6-3 with TRBJ1-1; D unresolved. Looked up from germline, CDR1 is MNHEY and CDR2 is SVGEGT. The V end was cut by 2 bases, the J end by 5 bases, with 12 bases between. The CDR3 runs 14 residues. The CDR3 here is CASSYERVATEAFF. CDR3 nucleotide sequence: TGTGCCAGCAGTTACGAGAGGGTAGCGACTGAAGCTTTCTTT.

In this sample, this clone turned up a few times. The chain carries TRBV6-1 and TRBJ2-2, with TRBD2 matching 9 bases. The CDR3 length is 17 residues. Germline V lookup: CDR1 MNHNS, CDR2 SASEGT. V lost 3 bases and J lost 3; bases outside the gene matches: 8. CDR3 in amino acids: CASSDWRGGPDTGELFF. CDR3 nucleotides: TGTGCCAGCAGTGACTGGCGGGGGGGCCCGGACACCGGGGAGCTGTTTTTT.

This chain joins TRBV6-5 and TRBJ2-7; D possibly corresponds to TRBD2 (5 bases). Per the germline V gene, CDR1 is MNHEY and CDR2 is SVGAGI. Deletions cut 0 bases from V and 2 bases from J, with 11 bases between. This CDR3 is built from 15 residues. DNA for the CDR3: TGTGCCAGCAGTTACTCGGATGATAGCGCCTACGAGCAGTACTTC. Translating gives CASSYSDDSAYEQYF.

The V gene is TRBV6-4, the J gene TRBJ2-3; D possibly corresponds to TRBD2 (6 bases). V shed 4 bases and J shed 0 bases, with 11 bases lying between them. The germline CDR1 and CDR2 sequences are MRHNA and SNTAGT. The length of the CDR3 is 15 residues. This CDR3 reads CASSAWGESTDTQYF. In DNA, the CDR3 is TGTGCCAGCAGTGCTTGGGGGGAGAGCACAGATACGCAGTATTTT.

J is TRBJ2-3 and V is TRBV5-6, with 9 bases identical to TRBD2. The germline CDR1 and CDR2 sequences are SGHDT and YYEEEE. J gave up 1 base and V 1 base, and 1 base lay outside the gene matches. The length of the CDR3 is 15 residues. This CDR3 is CASSLLAGGTDTQYF. The CDR3 DNA reads as TGTGCCAGCAGCTTGTTAGCGGGGGGCACAGATACGCAGTATTTT.

The chain recombines TRBV5-6 with TRBJ2-3; D possibly corresponds to TRBD1 (6 bases). V was cut by 4 bases and J by 2 bases, with 23 bases left in between. CDR3 length equals 18 residues. Germline V lookup: CDR1 SGHDT, CDR2 YYEEEE. The CDR3 DNA sequence: TGTGCCAGCAGCCCTGATTGGGGGCTAGTGAAGCTCACAGATACGCAGTATTTT. Translation gives CASSPDWGLVKLTDTQYF.

The chain combines TRBV7-2 with TRBJ2-1, with 8 positions matching TRBD1. The germline V gene encodes CDR1 SGHTA and CDR2 FQGNSA. Losses at the gene ends were 9 bases for V and 2 bases for J; bases not matched to a gene: 9. The CDR3 has 15 residues. This CDR3 is CASRAGGQPYNEQFF. The CDR3 DNA sequence: TGTGCCAGTAGGGCAGGGGGCCAACCCTACAATGAGCAGTTCTTC.

V gene TRBV27 combines with J gene TRBJ1-5; D unclear. The V end was cut by 6 bases, the J end by 7 bases, with 19 bases between. This CDR3 is 15 amino acids long. Germline V lookup: CDR1 MNHEY, CDR2 SMNVEV (reference sequence). Written as DNA, the CDR3 is TGTGCCAGCAGATCCCTCTCCGGAGATCACCAGCCCCAGCATTTT. It is translated as CASRSLSGDHQPQHF.